The T cell receptor (beta chain) under discussion was sequenced for a study of OX40 agonist ivuxolimab in advanced cancers. For the study at large: At 0.01 to 10 mg/kg, ivuxolimab was administered intravenously to patients every 2 weeks. Three patients responded partially, comprising one with hepatocellular carcinoma and two with cutaneous melanoma.

Only in-frame clones appear in the TCRdb table, and some are missing; sequencing was by immunoSEQ multiplex PCR. Of about 100,000 clones listed, less than 95% are singletons. The V gene's germline CDR1 is LNHDA and CDR2 SQIVND (reference sequence). The CDR3 sequence is 18 residues long. V gave up 0 bases and J gave up 0 bases; unmatched junction bases: 8. The TCR originated in an adult with an advanced solid tumor such as melanoma, head and neck, liver or kidney cancer. This specimen consisted of CD4+ or CD8+ T cells sorted from blood, obtained in a trial of the OX40 agonist ivuxolimab. This chain links TRBV19 with TRBJ1-3; 7 bases fit TRBD1. The CDR3 is CASSIDLTGLRSGNTIYF. As DNA, the CDR3 is TGTGCCAGTAGTATAGACCTGACAGGGCTCCGCTCTGGAAACACCATATATTTT.